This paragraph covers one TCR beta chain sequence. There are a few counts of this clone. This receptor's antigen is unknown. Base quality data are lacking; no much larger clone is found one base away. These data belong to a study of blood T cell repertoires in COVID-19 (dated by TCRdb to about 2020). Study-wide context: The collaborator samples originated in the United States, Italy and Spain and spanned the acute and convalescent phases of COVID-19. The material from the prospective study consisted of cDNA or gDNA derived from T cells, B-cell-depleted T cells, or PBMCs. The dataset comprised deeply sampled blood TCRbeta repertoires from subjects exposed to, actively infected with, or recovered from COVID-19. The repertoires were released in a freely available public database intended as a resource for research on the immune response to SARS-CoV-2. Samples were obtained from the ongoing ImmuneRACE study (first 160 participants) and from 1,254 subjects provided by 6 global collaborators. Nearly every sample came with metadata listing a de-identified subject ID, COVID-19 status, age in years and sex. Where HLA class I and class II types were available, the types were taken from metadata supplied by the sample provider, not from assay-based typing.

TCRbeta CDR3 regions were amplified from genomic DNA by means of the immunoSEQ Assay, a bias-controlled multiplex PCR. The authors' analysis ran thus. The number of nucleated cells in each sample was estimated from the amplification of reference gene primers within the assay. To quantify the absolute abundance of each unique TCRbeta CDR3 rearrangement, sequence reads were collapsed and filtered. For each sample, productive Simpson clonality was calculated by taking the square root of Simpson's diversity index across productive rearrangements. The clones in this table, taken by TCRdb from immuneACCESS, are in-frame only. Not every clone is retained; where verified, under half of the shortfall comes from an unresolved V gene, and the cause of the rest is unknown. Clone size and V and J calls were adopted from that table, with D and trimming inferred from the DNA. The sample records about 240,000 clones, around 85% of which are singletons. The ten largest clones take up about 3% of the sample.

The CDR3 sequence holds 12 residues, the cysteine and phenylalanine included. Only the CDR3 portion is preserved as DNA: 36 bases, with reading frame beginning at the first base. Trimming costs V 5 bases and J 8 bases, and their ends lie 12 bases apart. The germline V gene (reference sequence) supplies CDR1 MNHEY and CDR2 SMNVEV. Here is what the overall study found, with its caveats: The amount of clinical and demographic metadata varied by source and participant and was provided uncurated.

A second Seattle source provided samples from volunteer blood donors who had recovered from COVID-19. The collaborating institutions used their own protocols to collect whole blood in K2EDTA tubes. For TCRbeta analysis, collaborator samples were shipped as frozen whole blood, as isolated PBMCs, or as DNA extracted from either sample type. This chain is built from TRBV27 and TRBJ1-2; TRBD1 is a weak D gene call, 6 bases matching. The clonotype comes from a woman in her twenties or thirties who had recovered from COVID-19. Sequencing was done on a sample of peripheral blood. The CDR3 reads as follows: CASSPQGGGYTF. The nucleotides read TGTGCCAGCAGTCCACAGGGTGGAGGCTACACCTTC.